This is a list of T cell receptor beta chains from one sample in a study of blood T cell repertoires in COVID-19. Sequencing used immunoSEQ multiplex PCR; TCRdb keeps in-frame clones, though not all of them. The sample lists around 220,000 clones; roughly 84% were seen once. Sequencing was performed on PBMCs or T cells enriched from blood (not recorded which). These TCRs come from a woman in her 40s who had recovered from COVID-19. The CDR3 runs from the conserved cysteine through the conserved F or W. D genes are given only for firm matches. Where a row states a size, it is once, few, many or the class of an expanded clone; other rows omit it.

d_call cdr3_length j_call clone_size v_call cdr3_aa cdr3_nt
TRBD2 15 TRBJ2-1 - TRBV24-1 CATSAVGTSVHEQFF TGTGCCACCAGTGCAGTTGGGACTAGCGTCCATGAGCAGTTCTTC
- 13 TRBJ1-1 - TRBV27 CASVGMWNTEAFF TGTGCCAGTGTCGGTATGTGGAACACTGAAGCTTTCTTT
TRBD1 15 TRBJ1-3 - TRBV5-1 CASSPDRASGNTIYF TGCGCCAGCAGCCCGGACAGGGCCTCTGGAAACACCATATATTTT
- 13 TRBJ1-2 - TRBV2 CASLRGGAEGYTF TGTGCCAGCCTGAGGGGGGGCGCTGAGGGCTACACCTTC
TRBD1 13 TRBJ1-4 - TRBV2 CASSDRGTEKLFF TGTGCCAGCAGTGACAGGGGGACGGAAAAACTGTTTTTT
TRBD1 15 TRBJ2-2 - TRBV6-5 CAGGDRGLGTGELFF TGTGCCGGGGGGGACAGGGGGCTAGGCACCGGGGAGCTGTTTTTT
- 13 TRBJ2-3 - TRBV24-1 CATLDRFTDTQYF TGTGCCACCCTGGACAGATTCACAGATACGCAGTATTTT
- 19 TRBJ2-1 - TRBV7-6 CASSLAEDRRSSGRNEQFF TGTGCCAGCAGCTTAGCTGAGGACAGACGATCTAGCGGTCGGAATGAGCAGTTCTTC
TRBD2 16 TRBJ2-3 - TRBV5-1 CASSWTGTSEGDTQYF TGCGCCAGCAGCTGGACCGGGACTAGCGAGGGAGATACGCAGTATTTT
- 13 TRBJ2-1 - TRBV11-2 CASSPNGVNEQFF TGTGCCAGCAGCCCCAACGGGGTCAATGAGCAGTTCTTC
- 13 TRBJ1-1 - TRBV5-1 CASSLRENTEAFF TGCGCCAGCAGCCTGAGGGAGAACACTGAAGCTTTCTTT
- 14 TRBJ1-2 once TRBV19 CASSIKTVNYGYTF TGTGCCAGTAGTATTAAGACAGTTAACTATGGCTACACCTTC
- 20 TRBJ2-3 - TRBV21-1 CASSKALLRLKSQSADTQYF TGTGCCAGCAGCAAAGCGCTTTTACGTCTTAAGTCCCAAAGTGCGGATACGCAGTATTTT
TRBD2 16 TRBJ2-3 once TRBV19 CASSGRLAGGLDTQYF TGTGCCAGTAGTGGGCGACTAGCGGGAGGTTTAGATACGCAGTATTTT
- 16 TRBJ2-1 few TRBV28 CASSRGDTSSYNEQFF TGTGCCAGCAGTCGGGGTGACACGAGCTCCTACAATGAGCAGTTCTTC
- 14 TRBJ1-4 - TRBV7-6 CASSLYATNEKLFF TGTGCCAGCAGCTTATATGCAACTAATGAAAAACTGTTTTTT
- 15 TRBJ2-7 - TRBV4-2 CASSQGAQGPYEQYF TGTGCCAGCAGCCAAGGCGCACAGGGACCCTACGAGCAGTACTTC
TRBD1 15 TRBJ1-2 - TRBV7-8 CASSLADRGTSGYTF TGTGCCAGCAGCTTAGCTGACAGGGGTACGAGTGGCTACACCTTC
- 16 TRBJ2-3 - TRBV28 CASTMGGGFSTDTQYF TGTGCCAGCACCATGGGTGGAGGATTCAGCACAGATACGCAGTATTTT
- 15 TRBJ1-4 few TRBV27 CASTLSPGHTAKLFF TGTGCCAGCACCCTCTCCCCTGGACATACCGCAAAACTGTTTTTT
TRBD1 15 TRBJ1-5 - TRBV18 CASSPGQGSNQPQHF TGTGCCAGCTCACCGGGACAGGGGAGCAATCAGCCCCAGCATTTT
- 15 TRBJ1-4 - TRBV5-1 CASSLVGENGEKLFF TGCGCCAGCAGCTTGGTCGGGGAAAATGGAGAAAAACTGTTTTTT
- 16 TRBJ1-2 many TRBV4-1 CASSQGAARGPLGYTF TGCGCCAGCAGCCAAGGGGCGGCTAGGGGCCCCCTTGGCTACACCTTC
- 15 TRBJ1-1 - TRBV5-1 CASSLADGQHTEAFF TGCGCCAGCAGCTTGGCCGATGGGCAACACACTGAAGCTTTCTTT
- 15 TRBJ2-2 once TRBV4-3 CASSQVMSRTGELFF TGCGCCAGCAGCCAAGTGATGTCTAGGACCGGGGAGCTGTTTTTT
TRBD2 17 TRBJ2-3 once TRBV3-1/TRBV3-2 CASSHTGLAGGPDTQYF TGTGCCAGCAGCCATACGGGACTAGCGGGAGGCCCAGATACGCAGTATTTT
TRBD1 15 TRBJ2-7 - TRBV2 CASKEETGVSYEQYF TGTGCCAGCAAAGAGGAGACAGGGGTCTCCTACGAGCAGTACTTC
- 13 TRBJ1-2 - TRBV29-1 CSVSPQGFYGYTF TGCAGCGTTTCGCCCCAGGGCTTCTATGGCTACACCTTC
- 14 TRBJ1-2 - TRBV5-6 CASSPGGSRIFVPF TGTGCCAGCAGCCCCGGGGGAAGTCGTATATTCGTACCATTC
- 14 TRBJ1-1 - TRBV5-1 CASSLAGGRTEAFF TGCGCCAGCAGCTTGGCGGGGGGCAGGACTGAAGCTTTCTTT
- 15 TRBJ1-1 - TRBV19 CASSRPRAENTEAFF TGTGCCAGTAGCCGACCCCGTGCGGAGAACACTGAAGCTTTCTTT
- 17 TRBJ2-3 - TRBV5-8 CASSLVWETITTDTQYF TGTGCCAGCAGCTTGGTTTGGGAGACTATTACCACAGATACGCAGTATTTT
TRBD2 16 TRBJ2-5 once TRBV7-9 CASSHPGLAGGETQYF TGTGCCAGCAGCCATCCGGGACTAGCGGGAGGGGAGACCCAGTACTTC
- 13 TRBJ1-5 - TRBV30 CAWSPNSNQPQHF TGTGCCTGGAGCCCTAATAGCAATCAGCCCCAGCATTTT
TRBD2 15 TRBJ2-1 - TRBV11-3 CASSSLAGAHNEQFF TGTGCCAGCAGCTCTCTAGCGGGAGCCCACAATGAGCAGTTCTTC
TRBD1 19 TRBJ1-5 - TRBV19 CASSSKAGQGPYSNQPQHF TGTGCCAGTAGTTCTAAAGCCGGACAGGGTCCTTATAGCAATCAGCCCCAGCATTTT
TRBD1 14 TRBJ2-7 - TRBV6-6 CASSPTGPSYEQYF TGTGCCAGCAGCCCGACAGGGCCCTCCTACGAGCAGTACTTC
- 15 TRBJ2-3 - TRBV30 CAWSRERTRGDTQYF TGTGCCTGGTCTAGGGAGCGGACCCGGGGGGATACGCAGTATTTT
- 13 TRBJ1-2 - TRBV7-3 CASSSRGGYGYTF TGTGCCAGCAGCTCTCGAGGAGGGTATGGCTACACCTTC
- 15 TRBJ1-1 - TRBV19 CASSIPGGAWTEAFF TGTGCCAGTAGTATACCGGGGGGCGCGTGGACTGAAGCTTTCTTT
TRBD1 16 TRBJ1-1 - TRBV19 CASSIPPWTGEGEAFF TGTGCCAGTAGTATACCCCCTTGGACAGGGGAGGGGGAAGCTTTCTTT
- 18 TRBJ1-4 - TRBV19 CASSMDKQGGETNEKLFF TGTGCCAGTAGTATGGATAAACAGGGAGGGGAAACTAATGAAAAACTGTTTTTT
- 13 TRBJ2-7 - TRBV19 CASSARDRREQYF TGTGCCAGTAGTGCTCGTGACAGGCGGGAGCAGTACTTC
TRBD1 15 TRBJ2-1 few TRBV6-1 CASSEMGQGYNEQFF TGTGCCAGCAGTGAAATGGGACAGGGTTATAATGAGCAGTTCTTC
- 15 TRBJ2-3 - TRBV11-3 CASSLGGTSTDTQYF TGTGCCAGCAGCCTCGGGGGTACTAGCACAGATACGCAGTATTTT
- 16 TRBJ1-3 - TRBV9 CASSLSAAVSGNTIYF TGTGCCAGCAGCCTATCCGCAGCGGTCTCTGGAAACACCATATATTTT
- 15 TRBJ1-1 - TRBV5-1 CASSRMPLRVTEAFF TGCGCCAGCAGCCGGATGCCTTTGAGGGTCACTGAAGCTTTCTTT
TRBD2 15 TRBJ2-5 few TRBV28 CASRTGLAGGETQYF TGTGCCAGCAGAACCGGACTAGCGGGAGGAGAGACCCAGTACTTC
- 14 TRBJ1-2 - TRBV18 CASSLGAGNYGYTF TGTGCCAGCTCACTGGGGGCAGGCAACTATGGCTACACCTTC
TRBD2 13 TRBJ2-3 - TRBV2 CASISGTTDTQYF TGTGCCAGCATTAGCGGGACCACAGATACGCAGTATTTT
- 16 TRBJ1-5 - TRBV9 CASSVGGGLTWEPQHF TGTGCCAGCAGCGTAGGTGGGGGGTTAACATGGGAGCCCCAGCATTTT
TRBD1 13 TRBJ2-1 - TRBV12-5 CASGTGQGNEQFF TGTGCTAGTGGTACCGGACAGGGCAATGAGCAGTTCTTC
TRBD1 15 TRBJ1-5 - TRBV10-3 CAISSQGGSNQPQHF TGTGCCATCAGTTCACAGGGGGGAAGCAATCAGCCCCAGCATTTT
- 14 TRBJ1-1 - TRBV18 CASSPDQAYTEAFF TGTGCCAGCTCACCAGACCAGGCCTACACTGAAGCTTTCTTT
TRBD1 13 TRBJ2-7 - TRBV30 CAWSPDRVYEQYF TGTGCCTGGAGTCCAGACAGGGTCTACGAGCAGTACTTC
TRBD1 15 TRBJ1-2 - TRBV10-3 CAISVSGQGSYGYTF TGTGCCATCAGTGTCTCGGGACAGGGGAGCTATGGCTACACCTTC
TRBD1 16 TRBJ1-2 - TRBV7-9 CASSSTSGTGLYGYTF TGTGCCAGCAGCTCCACTTCCGGGACAGGACTTTATGGCTACACCTTC
- 15 TRBJ2-6 - TRBV5-6 CASSAVVSGANVLTF TGTGCCAGCAGCGCAGTCGTCTCTGGGGCCAACGTCCTGACTTTC
TRBD2 16 TRBJ2-7 - TRBV5-4 CASSRVGLAGTYEQYF TGTGCCAGCAGCAGAGTGGGGTTAGCGGGAACCTACGAGCAGTACTTC
TRBD1 13 TRBJ1-1 - TRBV2 CASGGTGTTEAFF TGTGCCAGCGGTGGGACAGGGACCACTGAAGCTTTCTTT